Each of the 26 T cell receptor beta chains below was sequenced from the same sample in a study of blood T cell repertoires in COVID-19. The data were produced by immunoSEQ multiplex PCR, yet TCRdb's version contains in-frame clones alone and is incomplete. The table records 200,000 or so clones, approximately 80% of them present only once. Sequencing was performed on PBMCs or T cells enriched from blood (not recorded which). Receptor source: a man in his 60s who had recovered from COVID-19.

V is TRBV2 and J is TRBJ1-6; D ambiguous. This CDR3 contains 14 residues. The germline gives CDR1 SNHLY, CDR2 FYNNEI. Trimming shortened V by 7 bases and J by 0 bases, and 7 bases separated the two germline ends. The DNA for the CDR3 is TGTGCCAGCACTCTGCGCTCCTATAATTCACCCCTCCACTTT. It yields the protein CASTLRSYNSPLHF.

The chain carries TRBV19 and TRBJ1-2; 7 bases fit TRBD1. The CDR3 runs to 14 residues. The germline V gene encodes CDR1 LNHDA and CDR2 SQIVND (reference sequence). J gave up 4 bases and V 6 bases, and 8 bases lay outside the gene matches. Here the CDR3 reads CASSPNDRVYGYTF. As DNA, the CDR3 is TGTGCCAGTAGCCCCAATGACAGGGTCTATGGCTACACCTTC. The whole variable domain, filled in from reference TRBV19 and TRBJ1-2, reads DGGITQSPKYLFRKEGQNVTLSCEQNLNHDAMYWYRQDPGQGLRLIYYSQIVNDFQKGDIAEGYSVSREKKESFPLTVTSAQKNPTAFYLCASSPNDRVYGYTFGSGTRLTVV.

The J gene is TRBJ1-3, the V gene TRBV5-6, with 8 bases aligning to TRBD1. Germline CDR1 SGHDT, CDR2 YYEEEE. This CDR3 is built from 17 residues. V gave up 0 bases and J gave up 4 bases; unmatched junction bases: 9. In DNA, the CDR3 is TGTGCCAGCAGCTTGGCCGGGACAGGCGAGCCCGGAAACACCATATATTTT. Its translation: CASSLAGTGEPGNTIYF.

This clone was seen a handful of times. The J gene is TRBJ1-2, the V gene TRBV2; D is possibly TRBD1 (5 bases). CDR1 and CDR2 from the germline V gene are SNHLY and FYNNEI. V gave up 2 bases and J gave up 9 bases, with 10 bases separating them. The CDR3 length is 12 residues. CDR3 DNA: TGTGCCAGCAGTGAAATCGACAGAAGCTACACCTTC. Residues: CASSEIDRSYTF. Together with reference TRBV2 and TRBJ1-2, the CDR3 gives the full variable domain: EPEVTQTPSHQVTQMGQEVILRCVPISNHLYFYWYRQILGQKVEFLVSFYNNEISEKSEIFDDQFSVERPDGSNFTLKIRSTKLEDSAMYFCASSEIDRSYTFGSGTRLTVV.

The chain recombines TRBV28 with TRBJ1-2; 10 nucleotides align to TRBD1. This CDR3 comprises 16 residues. Germline-derived CDR1 and CDR2 are MDHEN and SYDVKM. V lost 7 bases and J lost 8; bases outside the gene matches: 16. The CDR3 reads CASTHLPGQGSPGYTF. The DNA for the CDR3 is TGTGCCAGCACTCACCTCCCGGGACAGGGGTCACCAGGCTACACCTTC.

The genes are TRBV5-6 and TRBJ1-2; TRBD1 agrees at 8 bases. This CDR3 contains 14 residues. Germline V gene lookup returns CDR1 SGHDT and CDR2 YYEEEE. Trimming cost V 0 bases and J 3 bases; bases outside gene matches: 1. CDR3 in amino acids: CASSLGTGYYGYTF. The CDR3 coding sequence is TGTGCCAGCAGCTTGGGGACAGGGTACTATGGCTACACCTTC. The whole variable domain, filled in from reference TRBV5-6 and TRBJ1-2, reads DAGVTQSPTHLIKTRGQQVTLRCSPKSGHDTVSWYQQALGQGPQFIFQYYEEEERQRGNFPDRFSGHQFPNYSSELNVNALLLGDSALYLCASSLGTGYYGYTFGSGTRLTVV.

The gene calls are TRBV30 and TRBJ1-1; TRBD1 might be the D (5 bases). From germline, CDR1 is GTSNPN and CDR2 SVGIG (reference sequence). This CDR3 contains 13 residues. V was clipped by 0 bases and J by 4 bases, with 9 bases between them. CDR3 bases: TGTGCCTGGAGTGTACTCAGGGTCACTGAAGCTTTCTTT. It yields the protein CAWSVLRVTEAFF.

The chain is built from TRBV7-2 and TRBJ2-7; no definite D call. Trimming removed 5 bases from V and 6 bases from J, with 17 bases in between. CDR1 is SGHTA, CDR2 FQGNSA, per germline. The CDR3 has 14 amino acids. This chain's CDR3 is CASSPYGGFAEQYF. For the CDR3, the DNA is TGTGCCAGCAGCCCCTACGGCGGATTCGCCGAGCAGTACTTC. The entire variable domain, with the rest obtained from reference TRBV7-2 and TRBJ2-7, is as follows: GAGVSQSPSNKVTEKGKDVELRCDPISGHTALYWYRQSLGQGLEFLIYFQGNSAPDKSGLPSDRFSAERTGGSVSTLTIQRTQQEDSAVYLCASSPYGGFAEQYFGPGTRLTVT.

This clone has a handful of counts. The chain recombines TRBV3-1 (or the pseudogene TRBV3-2) with TRBJ2-2; 7 bases fit TRBD2. V was pared by 0 bases and J by 9 bases, with 13 bases of the junction left unmatched. The germline V gene has CDR1 LGHDT and CDR2 YNNKEL (reference sequence). This CDR3 has 17 amino acids. CDR3 DNA sequence: TGTGCCAGCAGCCAAGATCGGACGGGGAGGGCTTCCCGGGAGCTGTTTTTT. As protein: CASSQDRTGRASRELFF.

This chain joins TRBV18 and TRBJ2-7, with 7 positions matching TRBD2. The CDR3 is made up of 14 amino acids. V lost 5 bases and J lost 2; bases outside the gene matches: 6. Germline V CDR1 and CDR2: KGHSH, LQKENI. CDR3 nucleotides: TGTGCCAGCTCAGCCCGGGACTACCCCTACGAGCAGTACTTC. Residues: CASSARDYPYEQYF.

The chain employs TRBV5-1 and TRBJ1-1, with 9 bases lining up with TRBD1. The J segment lost 0 bases and the V segment lost 0 bases, leaving 6 bases of the junction unmatched. From germline, CDR1 is SGHRS and CDR2 YFSETQ. This CDR3 has 17 residues. The CDR3: CASSLGGQGFMNTEAFF. CDR3 in DNA: TGCGCCAGCAGCTTGGGGGGACAGGGCTTTATGAACACTGAAGCTTTCTTT. The whole variable domain, filled in from reference TRBV5-1 and TRBJ1-1, reads KAGVTQTPRYLIKTRGQQVTLSCSPISGHRSVSWYQQTPGQGLQFLFEYFSETQRNKGNFPGRFSGRQFSNSRSEMNVSTLELGDSALYLCASSLGGQGFMNTEAFFGQGTRLTVV.

This clone is a singleton in its sample. V is TRBV5-1 and J is TRBJ2-2; D may be TRBD2 (6 bases). The germline CDR1 and CDR2 sequences are SGHRS and YFSETQ. Trimming stripped 0 bases from V and 2 bases from J, with 11 bases between. The CDR3 is made up of 16 amino acids. CDR3 sequence reads: CASSLGGLINTGELFF. CDR3 DNA: TGCGCCAGCAGCTTGGGGGGACTGATAAACACCGGGGAGCTGTTTTTT. Looking up the rest from reference TRBV5-1 and TRBJ2-2 gives the full variable domain: KAGVTQTPRYLIKTRGQQVTLSCSPISGHRSVSWYQQTPGQGLQFLFEYFSETQRNKGNFPGRFSGRQFSNSRSEMNVSTLELGDSALYLCASSLGGLINTGELFFGEGSRLTVL.

CDR3 bases: TGTGCCAGCAGTTACTCCGGACGGAAGGGAGGCACTGAAGCTTTCTTT. As protein: CASSYSGRKGGTEAFF. The chain has TRBV6-2 or TRBV6-3 and TRBJ1-1; D gene unclear. V lost 0 bases, J lost 4 bases, and 15 bases lay in between. The CDR3 loop spans 16 amino acids. Germline loops: CDR1 MNHEY, CDR2 SVGEGT.

The rearrangement links TRBV25-1 to TRBJ2-2, with a weak D call TRBD2 (6 bases). Trimming removed 3 bases from V and 1 base from J, with 9 bases in between. The CDR3 contains 15 residues. Per the germline V gene, CDR1 is MGHDK and CDR2 is SYGVNS. CDR3 sequence reads: CASSEGRKNTGELFF. The DNA of the CDR3 is TGTGCCAGCAGTGAGGGGAGGAAGAACACCGGGGAGCTGTTTTTT.

This clone occurred a few times. J is TRBJ1-2 and V is TRBV7-2; 8 bases match TRBD1. The length of the CDR3 is 15 residues. V shed 3 bases, J shed 8 bases, and the junction held 11 bases outside the gene matches. The germline gives CDR1 SGHTA, CDR2 FQGNSA. As DNA, the CDR3 is TGTGCCAGCAGCTTCAGAGGGACAGGCGCCGGGGGCTACACCTTC. Translation: CASSFRGTGAGGYTF.

This clone was counted a single time. This chain connects TRBV19 to TRBJ1-5, with 12 bases matching TRBD1. The CDR3 has 13 amino acids. CDR1 and CDR2 (germline): LNHDA, SQIVND (reference sequence). V dropped 6 bases and J dropped 10; count of bases not matched to a gene: 4. This CDR3 reads CASSGTGGQPQHF. CDR3 in DNA: TGTGCCAGTAGCGGGACAGGGGGCCAACCCCAGCATTTT.

This clone was seen just once. The chain couples TRBV5-1 to TRBJ1-4; possible D gene TRBD1, 5 bases. Per germline, CDR1 SGHRS and CDR2 YFSETQ. This CDR3 has 14 residues. Trimming stripped 1 base from V and 7 bases from J, with 11 bases between. DNA of the CDR3: TGCGCCAGCAGCTTGCGGGGGGAAGGTGAAAAACTGTTTTTT. Translation gives CASSLRGEGEKLFF.

J is TRBJ1-4 and V is TRBV24-1; no clear D. The length of the CDR3 is 15 residues. V lost 4 bases and J 0 bases, leaving 8 bases between the germline ends. Germline CDR1 and CDR2: KGHDR and SFDVKD. The CDR3: CATSDRGATNEKLFF. The CDR3 nucleotides read TGTGCCACCAGTGACCGCGGTGCAACTAATGAAAAACTGTTTTTT.

The V call is TRBV19, the J call TRBJ2-2, with TRBD1 identical over 12 bases. V gave up 2 bases and J gave up 5 bases; unmatched junction bases: 6. The CDR3 sequence is 17 residues long. The germline gives CDR1 LNHDA, CDR2 SQIVND (reference sequence). The CDR3 spells CASSILPGQGATGELFF. CDR3 in DNA: TGTGCCAGTAGTATACTCCCGGGACAGGGGGCGACCGGGGAGCTGTTTTTT.

This chain uses TRBV6-5 with TRBJ1-5; possible D gene TRBD1, 5 bases. The V end lost 5 bases, the J end lost 1 base, and 12 bases lay between the germline ends. There are 15 residues in the CDR3. From germline, CDR1 is MNHEY and CDR2 SVGAGI. The CDR3 loop reads CASSPGFSSNQPQHF. CDR3 nucleotide sequence: TGTGCCAGCAGTCCAGGGTTTTCGAGCAATCAGCCCCAGCATTTT.

As regards this clone: Other DNA sequences in this sample translate to the same CDR3. The rearrangement joins TRBV7-2 to TRBJ2-5; a possible D gene is TRBD1 (6 bases). This CDR3 region has 14 residues. With 2 bases removed from V and 5 bases from J, the gap between germline ends came to 12 bases. Germline CDR1 and CDR2: SGHTA and FQGNSA. The CDR3 loop is CASSLLGAGETQYF. The CDR3 DNA reads as TGTGCCAGCAGCTTACTGGGGGCAGGTGAGACCCAGTACTTC.

This clone appeared a few times. The chain carries TRBV7-9 and TRBJ1-1, with unresolved D. Germline CDR1 and CDR2: SEHNR and FQNEAQ (reference sequence). The CDR3 has 13 residues. Trimming took off 5 bases at V and 1 base at J, with 8 bases between the two ends. The CDR3 loop reads CASSQVRNTEAFF. In nucleotides, the CDR3 is TGTGCCAGCAGCCAGGTGCGGAACACTGAAGCTTTCTTT.

The chain has TRBV24-1 and TRBJ1-3, with D uncertain. Trimming pared 3 bases from V and 0 bases from J, leaving 5 bases between. Germline V gene data show CDR1 as KGHDR and CDR2 as SFDVKD. CDR3 length: 14 amino acids. CDR3 loop: CATSDPNSGNTIYF. CDR3 nucleotides: TGTGCCACCAGTGATCCCAACTCTGGAAACACCATATATTTT.

CDR3 in amino acids: CASSESRAGDTEAFF. The DNA for the CDR3 is TGTGCCAGCAGTGAATCGCGAGCAGGGGACACTGAAGCTTTCTTT. V usage is TRBV6-1 and J usage is TRBJ1-1; perhaps TRBD1 as D (6 bases). The ends were cut back, 2 bases at V and 3 bases at J, with 13 bases in the middle. CDR3 length: 15 residues. Germline V gene sequence: CDR1 MNHNS, CDR2 SASEGT.

The chain combines TRBV3-1 (or the pseudogene TRBV3-2) with TRBJ2-7, with TRBD1 matching over 8 bases. Germline CDR1 is LGHDT and CDR2 is YNNKEL (reference sequence). The CDR3 length is 15 residues. With V trimmed by 0 bases and J by 3 bases, 4 bases remained unmatched. The CDR3 protein is CASSQEGQGIYEQYF. CDR3 nucleotides: TGTGCCAGCAGCCAAGAAGGACAGGGAATCTACGAGCAGTACTTC.

This sequence joins TRBV11-3 and TRBJ2-3; the D gene is possibly TRBD1 (5 bases). This CDR3 is built from 15 residues. The V and J ends lost 7 bases and 2 bases respectively, with 16 bases between them. The germline CDR1 and CDR2 sequences are SGHNT and YENEEA. The CDR3 protein is CASTLTDMSTDTQYF. The CDR3 DNA reads as TGTGCCAGCACCCTGACGGACATGTCCACAGATACGCAGTATTTT. Together with reference TRBV11-3 and TRBJ2-3, the CDR3 gives the full variable domain: EAGVVQSPRYKIIEKKQPVAFWCNPISGHNTLYWYLQNLGQGPELLIRYENEEAVDDSQLPKDRFSAERLKGVDSTLKIQPAELGDSAVYLCASTLTDMSTDTQYFGPGTRLTVL.